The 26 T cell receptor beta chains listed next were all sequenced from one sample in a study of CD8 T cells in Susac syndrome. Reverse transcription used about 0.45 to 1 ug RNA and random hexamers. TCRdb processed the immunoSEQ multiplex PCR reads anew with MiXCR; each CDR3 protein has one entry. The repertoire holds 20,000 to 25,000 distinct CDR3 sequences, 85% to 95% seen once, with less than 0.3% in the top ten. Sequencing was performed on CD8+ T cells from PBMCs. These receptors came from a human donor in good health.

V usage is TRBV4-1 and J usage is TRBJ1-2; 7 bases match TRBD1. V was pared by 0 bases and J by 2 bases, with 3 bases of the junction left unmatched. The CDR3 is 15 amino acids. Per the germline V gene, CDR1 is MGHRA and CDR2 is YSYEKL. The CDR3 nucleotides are TGCGCCAGCAGCCAAGATAAGGGACAGAACTATGGCTACACCTTC. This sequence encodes CASSQDKGQNYGYTF.

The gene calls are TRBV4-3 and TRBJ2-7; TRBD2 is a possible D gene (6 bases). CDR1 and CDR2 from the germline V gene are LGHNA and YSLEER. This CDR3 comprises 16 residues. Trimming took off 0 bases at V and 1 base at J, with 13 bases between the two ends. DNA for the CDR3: TGCGCCAGCAGCCAAGATACCGGGGGAGTGTCCTACGAGCAGTACTTC. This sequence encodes CASSQDTGGVSYEQYF.

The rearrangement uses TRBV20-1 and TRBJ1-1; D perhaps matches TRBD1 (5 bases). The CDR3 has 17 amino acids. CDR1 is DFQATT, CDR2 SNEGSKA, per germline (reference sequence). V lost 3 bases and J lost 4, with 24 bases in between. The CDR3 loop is CSARPSMSSGRFTEAFF. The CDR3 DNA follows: TGCAGTGCTAGGCCGTCCATGAGTTCAGGGAGATTCACTGAAGCTTTCTTT.

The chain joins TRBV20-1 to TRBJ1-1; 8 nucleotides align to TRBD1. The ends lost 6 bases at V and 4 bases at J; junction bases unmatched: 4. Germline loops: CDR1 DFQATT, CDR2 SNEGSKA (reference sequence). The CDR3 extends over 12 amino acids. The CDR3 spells CSARTGITEAFF. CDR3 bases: TGCAGTGCCCGGACAGGGATCACTGAAGCTTTCTTT.

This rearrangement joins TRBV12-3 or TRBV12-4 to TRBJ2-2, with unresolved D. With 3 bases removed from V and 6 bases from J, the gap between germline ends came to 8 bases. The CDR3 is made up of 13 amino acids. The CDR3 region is CASSFILPGELFF. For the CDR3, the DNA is TGTGCCAGCAGTTTCATTCTTCCCGGGGAGCTGTTTTTT.

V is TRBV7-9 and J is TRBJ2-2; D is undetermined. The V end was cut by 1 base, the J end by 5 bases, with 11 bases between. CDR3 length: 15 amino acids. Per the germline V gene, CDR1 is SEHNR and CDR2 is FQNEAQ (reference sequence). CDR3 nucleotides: TGTGCCAGCAGCTTAGGCTCCGAATGGACCGGGGAGCTGTTTTTT. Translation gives CASSLGSEWTGELFF.

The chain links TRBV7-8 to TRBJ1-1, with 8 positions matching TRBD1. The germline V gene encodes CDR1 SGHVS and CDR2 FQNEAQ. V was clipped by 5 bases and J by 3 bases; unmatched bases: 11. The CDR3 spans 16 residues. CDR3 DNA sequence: TGTGCCAGCAGCCCCCGGACAGGGACGGGTGACACTGAAGCTTTCTTT. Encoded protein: CASSPRTGTGDTEAFF.

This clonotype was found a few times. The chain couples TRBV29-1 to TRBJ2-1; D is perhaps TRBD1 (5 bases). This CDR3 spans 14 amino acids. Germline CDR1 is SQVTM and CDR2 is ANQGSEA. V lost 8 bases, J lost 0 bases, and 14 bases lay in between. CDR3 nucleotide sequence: TGCAGCTCCCTGACAGCTAGCTCCTACAATGAGCAGTTCTTC. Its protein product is CSSLTASSYNEQFF.

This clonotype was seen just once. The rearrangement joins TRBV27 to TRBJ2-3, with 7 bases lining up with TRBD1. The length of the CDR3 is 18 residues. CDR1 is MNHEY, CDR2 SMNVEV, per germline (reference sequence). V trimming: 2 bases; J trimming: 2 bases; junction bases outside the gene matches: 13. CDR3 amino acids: CASSLGVVGDSFTDTQYF. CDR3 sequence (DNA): TGTGCCAGCAGTTTAGGTGTAGTAGGGGACAGCTTCACAGATACGCAGTATTTT.

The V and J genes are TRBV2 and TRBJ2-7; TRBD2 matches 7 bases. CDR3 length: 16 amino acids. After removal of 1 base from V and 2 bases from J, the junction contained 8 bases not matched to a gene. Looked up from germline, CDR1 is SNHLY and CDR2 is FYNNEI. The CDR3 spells CASSEGPLAATYEQYF. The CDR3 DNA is TGTGCCAGCAGTGAAGGTCCGCTAGCGGCGACCTACGAGCAGTACTTC.

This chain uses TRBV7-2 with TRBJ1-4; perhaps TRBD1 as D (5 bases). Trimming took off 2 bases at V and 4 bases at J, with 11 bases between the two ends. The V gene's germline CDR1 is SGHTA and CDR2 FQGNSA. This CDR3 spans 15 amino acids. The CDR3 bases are TGTGCCAGCAGCTTACGGGGGAAGCATAATGAAAAACTGTTTTTT. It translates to CASSLRGKHNEKLFF.

CDR3 DNA: TGTGCCATCAGGCCTGAAGGGACCACGAGGGACGAGCAGTACTTC. The encoded protein is CAIRPEGTTRDEQYF. The chain is built from TRBV10-3 and TRBJ2-7, with D tentatively TRBD1 or TRBD2 (5 bases each). Germline V gives CDR1 ENHRY, CDR2 SYGVKD. CDR3 size: 15 residues. The V and J ends lost 6 bases and 5 bases respectively, with 20 bases between them.

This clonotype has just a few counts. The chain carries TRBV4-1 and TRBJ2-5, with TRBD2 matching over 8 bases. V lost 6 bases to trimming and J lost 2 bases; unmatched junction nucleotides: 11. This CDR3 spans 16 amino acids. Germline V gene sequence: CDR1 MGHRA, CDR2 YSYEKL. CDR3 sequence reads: CASSLRVAGRQETQYF. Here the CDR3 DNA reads TGCGCCAGCAGTCTCCGGGTAGCGGGGCGACAAGAGACCCAGTACTTC.

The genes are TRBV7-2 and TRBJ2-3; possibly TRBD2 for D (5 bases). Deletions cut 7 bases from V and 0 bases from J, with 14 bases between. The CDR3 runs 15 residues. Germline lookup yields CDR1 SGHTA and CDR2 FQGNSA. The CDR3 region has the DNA TGTGCCAGCACCGTGAGCGGCCCTAGCACAGATACGCAGTATTTT. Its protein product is CASTVSGPSTDTQYF.

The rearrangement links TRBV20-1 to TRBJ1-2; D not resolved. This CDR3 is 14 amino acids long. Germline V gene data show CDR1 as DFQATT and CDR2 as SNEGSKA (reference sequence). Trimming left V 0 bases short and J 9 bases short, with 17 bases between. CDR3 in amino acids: CSARDADRGQSYTF. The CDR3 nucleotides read TGCAGTGCTAGAGATGCGGACCGGGGTCAAAGCTACACCTTC.

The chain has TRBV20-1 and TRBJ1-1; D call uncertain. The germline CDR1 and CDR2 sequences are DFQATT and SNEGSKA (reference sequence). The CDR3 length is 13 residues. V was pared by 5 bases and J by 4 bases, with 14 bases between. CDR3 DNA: TGCAGTGCTCCCCAGACCCGGGGCACTGAAGCTTTCTTT. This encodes CSAPQTRGTEAFF.

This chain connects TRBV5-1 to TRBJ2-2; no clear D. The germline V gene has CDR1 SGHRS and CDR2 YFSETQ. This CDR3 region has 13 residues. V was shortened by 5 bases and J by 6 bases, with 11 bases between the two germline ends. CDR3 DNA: TGCGCCAGCAGTCCCGTAGGTTCCGGGGAGCTGTTTTTT. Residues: CASSPVGSGELFF.

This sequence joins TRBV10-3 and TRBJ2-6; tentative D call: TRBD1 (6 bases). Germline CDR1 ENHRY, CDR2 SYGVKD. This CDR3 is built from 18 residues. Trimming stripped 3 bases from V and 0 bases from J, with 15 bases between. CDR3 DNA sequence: TGTGCCATCAGTGAATTTTGGACAGACGTCTCTGGGGCCAACGTCCTGACTTTC. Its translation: CAISEFWTDVSGANVLTF.

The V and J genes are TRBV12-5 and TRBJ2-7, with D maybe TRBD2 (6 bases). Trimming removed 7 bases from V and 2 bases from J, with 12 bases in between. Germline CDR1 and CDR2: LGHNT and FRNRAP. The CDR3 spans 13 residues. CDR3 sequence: CASAPGGTYEQYF. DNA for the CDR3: TGTGCTAGTGCTCCCGGGGGTACCTACGAGCAGTACTTC.

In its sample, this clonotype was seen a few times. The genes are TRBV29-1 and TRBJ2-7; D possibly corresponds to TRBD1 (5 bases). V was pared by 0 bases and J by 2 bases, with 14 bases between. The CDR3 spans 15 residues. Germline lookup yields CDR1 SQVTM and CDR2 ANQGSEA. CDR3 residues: CSVEDTADNPYEQYF. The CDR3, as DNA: TGCAGCGTTGAAGATACGGCGGACAACCCCTACGAGCAGTACTTC.

DNA of the CDR3: TGTGCTAGTGTCCCCCCGACAGGAAACACCGGGGAGCTGTTTTTT. Its translation: CASVPPTGNTGELFF. V usage is TRBV12-5 and J usage is TRBJ2-2; the D gene is possibly TRBD1 (6 bases). This CDR3 contains 15 residues. Germline loops: CDR1 LGHNT, CDR2 FRNRAP. Deletions cut 7 bases from V and 2 bases from J, with 14 bases between.

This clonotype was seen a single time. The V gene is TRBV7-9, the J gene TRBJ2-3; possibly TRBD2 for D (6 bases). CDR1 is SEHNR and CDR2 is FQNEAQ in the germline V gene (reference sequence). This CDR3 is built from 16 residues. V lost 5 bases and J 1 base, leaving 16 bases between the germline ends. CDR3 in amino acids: CASSPIRDSRTDTQYF. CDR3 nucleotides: TGTGCCAGCAGCCCAATCCGGGACTCACGCACAGATACGCAGTATTTT.

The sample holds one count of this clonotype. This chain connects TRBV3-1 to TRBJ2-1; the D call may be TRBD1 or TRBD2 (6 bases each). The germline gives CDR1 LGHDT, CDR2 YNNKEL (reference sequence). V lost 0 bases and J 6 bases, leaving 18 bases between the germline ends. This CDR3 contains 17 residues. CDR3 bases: TGTGCCAGCAGCCAAGAACAGGGTGGGGGGCACACCAATGAGCAGTTCTTC. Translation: CASSQEQGGGHTNEQFF.

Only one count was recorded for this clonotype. The CDR3: CASSIRAGELFF. CDR3 DNA: TGTGCCAGTAGTATTAGGGCCGGGGAGCTGTTTTTT. The rearrangement uses TRBV19 and TRBJ2-2; D is unclear. CDR3 size: 12 residues. CDR1 and CDR2 (germline): LNHDA, SQIVND (reference sequence). The germline V and J ends were trimmed by 3 bases and 6 bases, with 5 bases remaining between them.

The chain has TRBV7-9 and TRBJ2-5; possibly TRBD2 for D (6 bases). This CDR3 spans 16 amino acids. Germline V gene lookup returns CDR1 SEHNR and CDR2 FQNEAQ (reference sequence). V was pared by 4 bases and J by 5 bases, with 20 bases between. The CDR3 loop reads CASSSKMRRGSETQYF. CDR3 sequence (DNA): TGTGCCAGCAGCTCAAAAATGAGGCGGGGATCCGAGACCCAGTACTTC.

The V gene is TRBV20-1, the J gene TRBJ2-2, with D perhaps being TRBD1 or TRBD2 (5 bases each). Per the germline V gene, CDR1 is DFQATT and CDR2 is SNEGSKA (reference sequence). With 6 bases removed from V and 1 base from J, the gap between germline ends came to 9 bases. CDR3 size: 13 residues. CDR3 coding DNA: TGCAGTGCCGGGGCAGAGAACACCGGGGAGCTGTTTTTT. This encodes CSAGAENTGELFF.